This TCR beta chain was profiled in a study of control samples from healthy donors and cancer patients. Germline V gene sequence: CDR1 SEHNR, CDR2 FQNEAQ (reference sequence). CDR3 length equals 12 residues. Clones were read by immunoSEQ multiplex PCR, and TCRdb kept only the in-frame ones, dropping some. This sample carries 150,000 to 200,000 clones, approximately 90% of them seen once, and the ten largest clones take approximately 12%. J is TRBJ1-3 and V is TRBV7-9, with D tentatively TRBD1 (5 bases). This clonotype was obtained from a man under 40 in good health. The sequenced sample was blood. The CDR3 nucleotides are TGTGCGGAGGGGACTGGTGGAAACACCATATATTTT. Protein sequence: CAEGTGGNTIYF.